The 12 T cell receptor beta chains in this list originate from one sample, sequenced in a study of blood T cell repertoires in COVID-19. TCRdb's table, derived via immunoSEQ multiplex PCR, lists solely in-frame clones and lacks some. The sample lists some 200,000 clones, around 80% occurring once. The specimen sequenced was peripheral blood. The receptors were gathered from a human donor with acute or convalescent COVID-19. The donor label of this sample is uncertain.

This clone was counted once. Other nucleotide sequences from this sample produce the same CDR3. This rearrangement joins TRBV7-9 to TRBJ1-2; a possible D gene is TRBD1 (6 bases). The CDR3 sequence is 16 residues long. Per the germline V gene, CDR1 is SEHNR and CDR2 is FQNEAQ (reference sequence). V was trimmed by 1 base and J by 2 bases, leaving 14 bases between them. Written as DNA, the CDR3 is TGTGCCAGCAGCTTAGGTCAGGGTCAGGGGAACTATGGCTACACCTTC. Protein sequence: CASSLGQGQGNYGYTF.

The genes are TRBV2 and TRBJ1-1; D is possibly TRBD1 (6 bases). Germline values: CDR1 SNHLY, CDR2 FYNNEI. The V gene lost 3 bases and the J gene lost 0 bases, with 11 bases spanning the gap. The CDR3 loop spans 15 amino acids. CDR3 in amino acids: CASSDGQKVNTEAFF. DNA of the CDR3: TGTGCCAGCAGTGATGGACAGAAGGTGAACACTGAAGCTTTCTTT.

The chain combines TRBV6-2 or TRBV6-3 with TRBJ1-1, with D maybe TRBD1 (5 bases). CDR1 and CDR2 (germline): MNHEY, SVGEGT. Deletions cut 2 bases from V and 8 bases from J, with 12 bases between. This CDR3 region has 13 residues. This chain's CDR3 is CASSYGAGMEAFF. The CDR3 DNA is TGTGCCAGCAGTTACGGGGCGGGGATGGAAGCTTTCTTT.

This clone appeared a few times. The chain recombines TRBV2 with TRBJ2-1, with D possibly being TRBD2 (6 bases). CDR3 length equals 14 residues. Trimming left V 3 bases short and J 8 bases short, with 14 bases between. Germline loops: CDR1 SNHLY, CDR2 FYNNEI. The CDR3 loop reads CASSEFGGRYEQFF. Here the CDR3 DNA reads TGTGCCAGCAGTGAGTTCGGGGGAAGGTATGAGCAGTTCTTC.

V usage is TRBV7-9 and J usage is TRBJ1-1, with D maybe TRBD1 (5 bases). Looked up from germline, CDR1 is SEHNR and CDR2 is FQNEAQ (reference sequence). Trimming shortened V by 4 bases and J by 0 bases, and 9 bases separated the two germline ends. This CDR3 has 14 amino acids. CDR3 protein: CASSSWDLNTEAFF. The CDR3 DNA follows: TGTGCCAGCAGCTCCTGGGACTTGAACACTGAAGCTTTCTTT.

The rearrangement links TRBV27 to TRBJ1-2; 7 bases are shared with TRBD1. The germline V gene encodes CDR1 MNHEY and CDR2 SMNVEV (reference sequence). The CDR3 spans 17 residues. Losses at the gene ends were 0 bases for V and 0 bases for J; bases not matched to a gene: 7. CDR3 nucleotide sequence: TGTGCCAGCAGTTTATCGAGACAGGGAGGCGCTAACTATGGCTACACCTTC. As protein: CASSLSRQGGANYGYTF.

The chain couples TRBV7-3 to TRBJ2-2, with D tentatively TRBD2 (5 bases). Germline loops: CDR1 SGHTA, CDR2 FQGTGA. V was shortened by 5 bases and J by 1 base, with 8 bases between the two germline ends. CDR3 length equals 14 residues. The CDR3: CASSLAVNTGELFF. The CDR3 DNA is TGTGCCAGCAGCCTAGCAGTGAACACCGGGGAGCTGTTTTTT.

The chain combines TRBV28 with TRBJ1-1, with a weak D call TRBD1 (5 bases). The CDR3 spans 12 residues. V dropped 1 base and J dropped 11 bases, with 11 bases sitting between them. The germline V gene has CDR1 MDHEN and CDR2 SYDVKM. The CDR3 loop reads CASSLYGGGAFF. CDR3 sequence (DNA): TGTGCCAGCAGTTTATATGGCGGGGGGGCTTTCTTT.

This clone came up once. V and J are TRBV6-5 and TRBJ2-5; a weak D match, TRBD1 (6 bases). Germline CDR1 reads MNHEY; CDR2 reads SVGAGI. The CDR3 is 12 residues long. The V gene lost 5 bases and the J gene lost 6 bases, with 10 bases spanning the gap. CDR3 loop: CASSLDRQTQYF. In DNA, the CDR3 is TGTGCCAGCAGTCTGGACAGACAGACCCAGTACTTC.

The chain is built from TRBV5-4 and TRBJ2-2, with 12 bases identical to TRBD2. CDR1 is SGHNT and CDR2 is YYREEE in the germline V gene (reference sequence). V dropped 4 bases and J dropped 6; count of bases not matched to a gene: 4. The CDR3 spans 15 residues. The chain's CDR3 is CASSPRTSGAGELFF. The CDR3 DNA sequence: TGTGCCAGCAGCCCCCGGACTAGCGGGGCCGGGGAGCTGTTTTTT.

V gene TRBV27 combines with J gene TRBJ2-3, with D unresolved. Germline CDR1 reads MNHEY; CDR2 reads SMNVEV (reference sequence). The CDR3 sequence is 16 residues long. V was shortened by 3 bases and J by 0 bases, with 13 bases between the two germline ends. In DNA form, the CDR3 reads TGTGCCAGCAGTTTCCGAGGCTACCGAAGCACAGATACGCAGTATTTT. Protein product: CASSFRGYRSTDTQYF.

The sample holds a few counts of this clone. The V and J genes are TRBV7-3 and TRBJ2-1; D possibly corresponds to TRBD2 (6 bases). Trimming removed 3 bases at V and 3 bases at J, with 6 bases between. The CDR3 extends over 13 amino acids. Looked up from germline, CDR1 is SGHTA and CDR2 is FQGTGA. Written as DNA, the CDR3 is TGTGCCAGCAGCTTTAGCGGCTACAATGAGCAGTTCTTC. Translation gives CASSFSGYNEQFF.